This is a list of T cell receptor beta chains from one sample in a study of blood T cell repertoires in COVID-19. TCRdb's table, derived via immunoSEQ multiplex PCR, lists solely in-frame clones and lacks some. The sample consists of around 160,000 clones, approximately 87% of them appearing once. The specimen sequenced was peripheral blood. The receptor set was obtained from a woman in her 70s with COVID-19, enrolled during active disease. The CDR3 runs from the conserved cysteine through the conserved F or W. A D gene is named only where the DNA matches it firmly. Clone size is not always given. Where it is, it says once, few, many or a class for expanded clones.

-,TRBV11-2,TRBJ1-2,-,TGTGCCAGCAGCTTAGATGCGGCCACCCGCTATGGCTACACCTTC,CASSLDAATRYGYTF
-,TRBV4-1,TRBJ1-5,TRBD1,TGCGCCAGCAGCCAAGATCAGGGGGGACAGGGAGGTCAGCCCCAGCATTTT,CASSQDQGGQGGQPQHF
-,TRBV12-3/TRBV12-4,TRBJ1-1,-,TGTGCCAGCAGTCACAGGGAGAACACTGAAGCTTTCTTT,CASSHRENTEAFF
-,TRBV5-1,TRBJ2-2,-,TGCGCCAGCAGCTTGGGGACACCTAACACCGGGGAGCTGTTTTTT,CASSLGTPNTGELFF
-,TRBV5-4,TRBJ2-5,TRBD2,TGTGCCAGCAGCTTTGGGGGGGAAGAGACCCAGTACTTC,CASSFGGEETQYF
-,TRBV29-1,TRBJ1-5,-,TGCAGCGTTAAGGAGCCGGATCAGCCCCAGCATTTT,CSVKEPDQPQHF
few,TRBV7-3,TRBJ1-2,TRBD1,TGTGCCAGCAGCCCGGGACAGGGATATGGCTACACCTTC,CASSPGQGYGYTF
-,TRBV28,TRBJ2-7,-,TGTGCCAGCAGTCCAGGGGGGCGGGGCGAGCAGTACTTC,CASSPGGRGEQYF
-,TRBV7-8,TRBJ2-3,-,TGTGCCAGCAGCTTAGTGGAGGGGACTACGCAGTATTTT,CASSLVEGTTQYF
-,TRBV5-1,TRBJ2-5,-,TGCGCCAGCAGCTTTCTCGGACAATTCCAAGAGACCCAGTACTTC,CASSFLGQFQETQYF
once,TRBV5-1,TRBJ2-5,-,TGCGCCAGCAGCTTGGCTACCCTTCAAGAGACCCAGTACTTC,CASSLATLQETQYF
once,TRBV5-6,TRBJ1-3,-,TGTGCCAGCAACCTGGGCGGGGGCGGCTCTGGAAACACCATATATTTT,CASNLGGGGSGNTIYF
-,TRBV24-1,TRBJ2-7,TRBD1,TGTGCCACCAGCAAGACAGGGGCCTACGAGCAGTACTTC,CATSKTGAYEQYF
-,TRBV11-2,TRBJ2-2,TRBD2,TGTGCCAGCAGCCGACTAGCGGGGGGGCCGGGTGAGCTGTTTTTT,CASSRLAGGPGELFF